The 28 T cell receptor beta chains below all came from one sample that was sequenced in a study of blood T cell repertoires in COVID-19 (dated by TCRdb to about 2020). Receptor libraries were prepared by the immunoSEQ multiplex PCR assay. The table comes from immuneACCESS by way of TCRdb, which keeps in-frame sequences with V and J called. Part of the clones is missing from these tables; in studies checked, under half for an unresolved V gene and the rest for unknown reasons. The sample table records about 100,000 clones; roughly 92% of these occur just once. The ten largest clones represent around 6% of the sample. The sequenced material came from peripheral blood. The receptors derive from a man aged 65 to 79 with acute or convalescent COVID-19.

The V and J genes are TRBV2 and TRBJ2-7; D not resolved. Germline CDR1 SNHLY, CDR2 FYNNEI. V dropped 6 bases and J dropped 3 bases, with 15 bases sitting between them. CDR3 length: 14 residues. The CDR3 loop is CASRPLELNYEQYF. The CDR3, as DNA: TGTGCCAGCAGACCCCTAGAATTGAACTACGAGCAGTACTTC.

Of note for this clone: One junction end disagrees with the germline gene, perhaps due to a read error. The chain carries TRBV2 and TRBJ2-1, with a tentative D call TRBD2 (7 bases). The V gene's germline CDR1 is SNHLY and CDR2 FYNNEI. The CDR3 loop spans 15 amino acids. CDR3 in amino acids: CASKGTGGSNNEQFF. In DNA, the CDR3 is TGTGCCAGCAAGGGAACGGGGGGCTCCAACAATGAGCAGTTCTTC.

The J gene is TRBJ2-2, the V gene TRBV21-1; the table names TRBD1, a call not compared with the DNA. TRBV21-1 is listed as a pseudogene. The CDR3 is 19 residues long. The CDR3 sequence is CASTFKVVTGNPNTGELFF. The DNA for the CDR3 is TGTGCCAGCACCTTCAAAGTTGTGACAGGGAACCCGAACACCGGGGAGCTGTTTTTT.

This chain joins TRBV27 and TRBJ1-2; weak D call: TRBD1 (5 bases). The CDR3 totals 15 residues. CDR1 MNHEY and CDR2 SMNVEV come from the germline V gene (reference sequence). Trimming cost V 2 bases and J 4 bases, with 14 bases left between them. In DNA, the CDR3 is TGTGCCAGCAGTTTAGGGTCAGGGAATCTCTATGGCTACACCTTC. Its translation is CASSLGSGNLYGYTF.

The chain carries TRBV12-3 or TRBV12-4 and TRBJ1-1; a weak D match, TRBD1 (6 bases). This CDR3 region has 12 residues. V gave up 4 bases and J gave up 8 bases, with 11 bases separating them. The CDR3 loop is CASSWGHSEAFF. CDR3 bases: TGTGCCAGCAGTTGGGGACATTCGGAAGCTTTCTTT.

The V call is TRBV10-3, the J call TRBJ2-1, with D unclear. CDR1 and CDR2 from the germline V gene are ENHRY and SYGVKD. V dropped 2 bases and J dropped 3 bases, with 5 bases sitting between them. CDR3 length equals 13 residues. The CDR3 here is CAISERVYNEQFF. DNA for the CDR3: TGTGCCATCAGTGAGCGGGTCTACAATGAGCAGTTCTTC.

The chain combines TRBV7-6 with TRBJ1-2; D is perhaps TRBD1 (6 bases). The CDR3 runs to 12 residues. V lost 1 base, J lost 8 bases, and 8 bases lay in between. In germline, CDR1 is SGHVS, CDR2 FNYEAQ. The CDR3 coding sequence is TGTGCCAGCAGCTTAGGGACAGACGGCTACACCTTC. Protein: CASSLGTDGYTF.

The genes are TRBV21-1 and TRBJ1-5; the listed D gene, TRBD1, was not tested against the DNA. TRBV21-1 is a pseudogene segment. This CDR3 comprises 20 residues. The CDR3 DNA reads TGTGCCAGCAGCAAAGCCTTTTTGATGGGACAGGGTCTTAGCAATCAGCCCCAGCATTTT. Amino acid sequence: CASSKAFLMGQGLSNQPQHF.

V gene TRBV30 combines with J gene TRBJ1-1, with 9 bases identical to TRBD1. CDR1 and CDR2 (germline): GTSNPN, SVGIG (reference sequence). V shed 4 bases and J 11 bases; nucleotides not matched to a gene: 2. The CDR3 spans 10 residues. The CDR3 DNA reads TGTGCCTGGACCGGGACAGGGGCTTTCTTT. Translation: CAWTGTGAFF.

The J gene is TRBJ2-3, the V gene TRBV5-4, with D possibly TRBD1 on 6 matching bases. Germline CDR1 SGHNT, CDR2 YYREEE (reference sequence). This CDR3 has 13 amino acids. V lost 4 bases and J lost 6, with 12 bases in between. CDR3 region: CASSTQTGDTQYF. The CDR3 DNA follows: TGTGCCAGCAGCACCCAGACAGGTGATACGCAGTATTTT.

The chain is built from TRBV29-1 and TRBJ1-2; D may be TRBD1 (5 bases). The germline V gene encodes CDR1 SQVTM and CDR2 ANQGSEA. V was shortened by 4 bases and J by 7 bases, with 16 bases between the two germline ends. The CDR3 extends over 13 amino acids. The CDR3 nucleotides are TGCAGCGTTGGGGGGGATTGGGGTGCTGGCTACACCTTC. Translated: CSVGGDWGAGYTF.

The chain uses TRBV2 and TRBJ1-1; D uncertain. Germline V lookup: CDR1 SNHLY, CDR2 FYNNEI. V shed 8 bases and J shed 5 bases, with 15 bases lying between them. The CDR3 sequence is 13 residues long. The CDR3 nucleotides read TGTGCCAGCCACCTCGACGGCAGGACTGAAGCTTTCTTT. Its protein product is CASHLDGRTEAFF.

CDR3 bases: TGCGCCAGCAGCTTGGCCTCCCTGCTCGGCACTGAAGCTTTCTTT. The encoded protein is CASSLASLLGTEAFF. This chain connects TRBV5-1 to TRBJ1-1, with D uncertain. The germline V gene has CDR1 SGHRS and CDR2 YFSETQ. This CDR3 region has 15 residues. V was shortened by 0 bases and J by 4 bases, with 13 bases between the two germline ends.

The rearrangement uses TRBV19 and TRBJ2-1; 10 bases agree with TRBD2. Germline V gives CDR1 LNHDA, CDR2 SQIVND (reference sequence). This CDR3 comprises 16 residues. Trimming cost V 5 bases and J 4 bases; bases outside gene matches: 8. CDR3 coding DNA: TGTGCCAGTAGTCCTACTAGCGGGAAGCGATACAATGAGCAGTTCTTC. It codes for CASSPTSGKRYNEQFF.

The V call is TRBV5-1, the J call TRBJ2-5; D perhaps matches TRBD2 (6 bases). Germline assignment: CDR1 SGHRS and CDR2 YFSETQ. V was shortened by 6 bases and J by 1 base, with 16 bases between the two germline ends. This CDR3 is built from 15 residues. Written as DNA, the CDR3 is TGCGCCAGCACGGCCAGCGGGCTCGTCCAAGAGACCCAGTACTTC. Translation gives CASTASGLVQETQYF.

The chain carries TRBV5-1 and TRBJ1-6; 7 nucleotides line up with TRBD1. CDR1 and CDR2 (germline): SGHRS, YFSETQ. The CDR3 is made up of 14 amino acids. The J segment lost 8 bases and the V segment lost 4 bases, leaving 6 bases of the junction unmatched. CDR3 sequence (DNA): TGCGCCAGCAGCCGACAGGGACAAGATTCACCCCTCCACTTT. Translation: CASSRQGQDSPLHF.

The chain combines TRBV7-9 with TRBJ1-5, with 7 bases that match TRBD1. Per germline, CDR1 SEHNR and CDR2 FQNEAQ (reference sequence). CDR3 length equals 13 residues. After removal of 9 bases from V and 8 bases from J, the junction contained 10 bases not matched to a gene. As DNA, the CDR3 is TGTGCCAGTAGCCTTACAGGGGTAGAGCCCCAGCATTTT. Translated, it gives CASSLTGVEPQHF.

This clone appeared a single time. The rearrangement links TRBV21-1 to TRBJ2-6; TRBD1, the D gene given by the table, was not confirmed from the DNA. TRBV21-1 is a known pseudogene. The CDR3 is 15 residues long. The CDR3, as DNA: TGTGCCAGCAGCAAAAGGGGTTCCGGGGCCAACGTCCTGACTTTC. As protein: CASSKRGSGANVLTF.

The gene calls are TRBV19 and TRBJ2-5; tentatively, D is TRBD1 (5 bases). Trimming left V 4 bases short and J 5 bases short, with 11 bases between. This CDR3 has 13 amino acids. Per the germline V gene, CDR1 is LNHDA and CDR2 is SQIVND (reference sequence). The chain's CDR3 is CASSRTNGETQYF. DNA for the CDR3: TGTGCCAGTAGTAGGACAAACGGGGAGACCCAGTACTTC.

The rearrangement links TRBV28 to TRBJ2-3; 8 nucleotides match TRBD2. The CDR3 runs to 15 residues. The ends lost 3 bases at V and 6 bases at J; junction bases unmatched: 8. Germline V lookup: CDR1 MDHEN, CDR2 SYDVKM. Written as DNA, the CDR3 is TGTGCCAGCAGTTTTAGCGGGACCCGTAGGGATACGCAGTATTTT. Translation gives CASSFSGTRRDTQYF.

The chain employs TRBV7-2 and TRBJ2-2; D is ambiguous. This CDR3 has 16 residues. V lost 5 bases, J lost 4 bases, and 17 bases lay in between. Germline assignment: CDR1 SGHTA and CDR2 FQGNSA. CDR3 region: CASSQQGGSGTGELFF. The CDR3 DNA reads TGTGCCAGCAGCCAGCAAGGCGGTTCGGGCACCGGGGAGCTGTTTTTT.

This clone was detected once. CDR3 region: CASSYDRGRGGYTF. DNA for the CDR3: TGTGCCAGCAGTTACGACAGGGGGCGAGGAGGCTACACCTTC. The rearrangement joins TRBV6-6 to TRBJ1-2, with 10 bases that match TRBD1. J gave up 8 bases and V 2 bases, and 5 bases lay outside the gene matches. The CDR3 spans 14 residues. Germline V CDR1 and CDR2: MNHNY, SVGAGI (reference sequence).

This clone showed up just once. J is TRBJ1-2 and V is TRBV27; perhaps TRBD1 as D (5 bases). Per the germline V gene, CDR1 is MNHEY and CDR2 is SMNVEV (reference sequence). V dropped 3 bases and J dropped 2 bases, with 16 bases sitting between them. The CDR3 extends over 16 amino acids. The CDR3 DNA sequence: TGTGCCAGCAGTTTCTTTGGGGCAGCGAAGAACTATGGCTACACCTTC. Translated, it gives CASSFFGAAKNYGYTF.

The CDR3 loop is CASSQGTLEGANYGYTF. The CDR3 bases are TGTGCCAGCAGCCAAGGGACCTTAGAGGGGGCTAACTATGGCTACACCTTC. This chain connects TRBV3-1 (or the pseudogene TRBV3-2) to TRBJ1-2; TRBD1 might be the D (6 bases). There are 17 residues in the CDR3. The V gene lost 1 base and the J gene lost 0 bases, with 15 bases spanning the gap. CDR1 is LGHDT and CDR2 is YNNKEL in the germline V gene (reference sequence).

This chain joins TRBV15 and TRBJ2-1; possible D gene TRBD1, 5 bases. V was trimmed by 1 base and J by 0 bases, leaving 10 bases between them. The length of the CDR3 is 16 residues. The V gene's germline CDR1 is LNHNV and CDR2 YYDKDF (reference sequence). The CDR3 nucleotides are TGTGCCACCAGCAGAGGACAGACAAGCTCCTACAATGAGCAGTTCTTC. It specifies CATSRGQTSSYNEQFF.

This chain uses TRBV5-1 with TRBJ1-3; no reliable D call. V lost 6 bases, J lost 4 bases, and 11 bases lay in between. The germline gives CDR1 SGHRS, CDR2 YFSETQ. The CDR3 has 13 residues. The CDR3 DNA sequence: TGCGCCAGCACGGGATCACCCGGAAACACCATATATTTT. Its translation is CASTGSPGNTIYF.

The rearrangement links TRBV5-1 to TRBJ1-2; 9 positions match TRBD1. After removal of 2 bases from V and 8 bases from J, the junction contained 4 bases not matched to a gene. In germline, CDR1 is SGHRS, CDR2 YFSETQ. This CDR3 has 13 amino acids. DNA for the CDR3: TGCGCCAGCAGCTTCAGACAGGGGGACGGCTACACCTTC. Translated, it gives CASSFRQGDGYTF.

The chain uses TRBV19 and TRBJ2-3, with 14 bases that match TRBD2. The CDR3 totals 18 residues. After removal of 5 bases from V and 1 base from J, the junction contained 8 bases not matched to a gene. Germline V gives CDR1 LNHDA, CDR2 SQIVND (reference sequence). This CDR3 reads CASSSTGTSGGGTDTQYF. In DNA form, the CDR3 reads TGTGCCAGTAGTTCGACCGGGACTAGCGGGGGAGGCACAGATACGCAGTATTTT. Using reference TRBV19 and TRBJ2-3 for the parts outside the CDR3, the full variable domain is DGGITQSPKYLFRKEGQNVTLSCEQNLNHDAMYWYRQDPGQGLRLIYYSQIVNDFQKGDIAEGYSVSREKKESFPLTVTSAQKNPTAFYLCASSSTGTSGGGTDTQYFGPGTRLTVL.